This T cell receptor beta chain was sequenced in a study of cytomegalovirus exposure and HLA in healthy donors listed by TCRdb under 2017. For context, the study as a whole: An earlier analysis of 587 of the donors reported roughly 270 Gb of sequence data and 117 million unique TCR beta sequences from 150 million to 200 million T cells. Approximately 300 gigabases of sequencing data and about 92 million unique TCR sequences made up an early release that covered some 640 HLA-typed donors. Of the 300 to 450 genotyped donors, around 81% fell in the genetic ancestry cluster associated with self-reported Caucasian donors. The study aimed to test whether cataloging public T cell receptors could reveal signatures of past pathogen exposure. The study profiled the T cell repertoires of fewer than 850 subjects by immunosequencing and related them to cytomegalovirus serostatus. A separate validation cohort of approximately 120 different subjects was used in addition to the roughly 640-subject first cohort. To predict cytomegalovirus infection status, the study combined high-throughput TCR immunosequencing, statistical association of individual TCRs with disease status, and machine learning. A later analysis re-examined previously published TCR beta repertoires from just over 650 donors and added high-resolution HLA genotyping to investigate patterns of TCR occurrence. Rather than using new phenotypic data, the later analysis identified candidate immune exposures from TCR beta sequences and from how often those sequences occurred across donors. To decide whether each TCR beta V gene segment behaved as functional or pseudogenic, an earlier analysis of several hundred of the donors relied on high-throughput TCR beta sequencing. Donor age, sex, ethnicity and CMV serostatus were compiled alongside the repertoire data. A later genetic analysis took genome-wide SNP genotypes for about 55% of the 666 donors and used that subset as a discovery cohort. Every discovery cohort repertoire had been produced on one sequencing platform. HLA typing covered class I and class II loci at four-digit resolution. Typing coverage varied by locus: roughly 620-640 donors for A, B, C, DRB1 and DQB1; roughly 510 for DQA1; around 570 for DPA1; roughly 450 for DPB1. Five DR-DQ haplotypes were treated as single units for association and clustering because of strong linkage in the cohort. On average, 235,054 unique TCR beta nucleotide sequences were sequenced per donor among a few hundred genotyped donors of the cohort, with 15% to 20% of those sequences being non-productive. Study-wide findings and limitations: Because the 87-base-pair reads could not distinguish some IMGT-functional V segments, including TRBV6-2 and TRBV6-3, those segments were excluded. The authors suggested that the approach could potentially be generalized to other disease states and immunological phenotypes. This cohort had only TCR beta chains sequenced, and the lack of alpha or paired-chain data limited which features could be detected. The classifier was reported to diagnose cytomegalovirus status with high specificity and sensitivity in both the original cohort and the validation cohort. In vitro tests confirmed that three of the cytomegalovirus-associated TCR beta chains recognize cytomegalovirus antigens. A later analysis associated roughly 17,000 TCR beta sequences with specific HLA alleles at a false discovery rate of 0.05. A further reported finding was that TCR beta sequences accurately predicted the HLA-A and HLA-B alleles for most subjects in the first cohort. A cluster of highly shared sequence variants was judged likely to be a technical artifact of the sequencing pipeline. In a later analysis, HLA-associated TCR beta chains were found to be more clonally expanded and to have lower generation probabilities than equally common non-associated chains. While some public TCRs were present in many individuals, most TCR sequences turned up only very rarely across donors. The study listed 164 TCR beta chains as associated with cytomegalovirus. In a later analysis, most CMV-associated TCR beta chains were found to appear HLA-restricted, with HLA associations seemingly driven largely by CMV exposure. Approximately 18 rarely observed V segments, including chromosome 9 orphons, were excluded from the earlier analysis of about 500 of the donors because counts were too low. In an earlier analysis of under 600 of the donors, most TCR beta V segments were observed in productive rearrangements about 87% or about 30% of the time, broadly matching IMGT annotations. HLA typing was unavailable for some donors at each locus, so association tests used only the typed subset. Correlated functional status among segregating V segments might reflect linkage disequilibrium, but an unknown experimental factor could not be ruled out. The presence/absence analyses assumed that sequencing depth was roughly uniform across donors, and that assumption may not be true. Compared with the approximately 710-donor mean, donors in an Asian-associated ancestry cluster had fewer N-insertions in productive TCRs, according to a later genetic analysis. An association between a missense DCLRE1C variant and V-gene and J-gene trimming of TCR beta chains was found in a later genetic analysis and replicated in an independent cohort. A later analysis reported that several top co-occurrence clusters appeared linked to parvovirus B19, influenza, CMV and Epstein-Barr virus. Assigning TCR associations to individual alleles was difficult when HLA alleles, especially DR and DQ, strongly co-occurred. A later analysis found that TCR association rates varied across HLA loci, with DRB1 alleles showing the most associated TCRs and HLA-C alleles the fewest. CMV serostatus was the only immune exposure information available for the cohort.

In this sample, this clone turned up a few times. Its antigen remains unidentified. No clone much larger than this one lies a single base away; base qualities are absent. The cohort was made up of 500 to 800 healthy bone marrow donors. At the time of sampling, every cohort member was nominally healthy, though immune exposures that went unrecorded were likely present. The donor was CMV seropositive and was included in the group of around 300 seropositive cohort members. Each donor provided a peripheral blood sample, and peripheral blood mononuclear cells were used for TCR beta sequencing. Genomic DNA was extracted from the blood cell samples with the Qiagen DNeasy Blood Extraction Kit. V and J are truncated by 1 base and 4 bases respectively, leaving an intervening sequence of 10 bases. Reading from cysteine to phenylalanine, the CDR3 counts 15 amino acids. Just the 45-base CDR3 DNA is kept, in frame starting at base 1. CDR1 and CDR2, per the germline V gene (reference sequence), are LNHDA and SQIVND.

The library was obtained by the immunoSEQ multiplex PCR assay. The multiplex PCR relied on a mix of 60 forward primers for TCR Vbeta segments and 13 reverse primers for TCR Jbeta segments. A multiplex PCR assay on genomic DNA amplified the CDR3 region of rearranged TCR beta genes. Amplified TCR beta libraries were sequenced as 87-base-pair reads on the Illumina HiSeq System. As for how the authors treated the data: Across the 500 to 700 repertoires, a later analysis counted approximately 83 million unique TCR beta chains, some 11 million of which were shared by at least two donors. Raw reads were error-corrected and collapsed into unique sequences with a nearest-neighbor algorithm that merged closely related sequences to remove PCR and sequencing errors. V, D and J gene segments were assigned by aligning CDR3 sequences to IMGT reference sequences. Each retained sequence needed at least a six-nucleotide match to both a V gene segment and a J gene segment. Rearrangements were classified as productive when the CDR3 lacked stop codons and remained in frame with V and J, and all other rearrangements were classified as non-productive. CDR3 was defined by IMGT convention, running from the second conserved V-encoded cysteine to the conserved J-encoded phenylalanine. The earlier analysis of about 530 of the donors excluded any sequence lacking an unambiguous match to a single V gene segment. An earlier analysis of fewer than 750 of the donors called V segments functional above 56.7% productive rearrangements and segregating when the between-donor standard deviation exceeded 5%. A statistical classification framework was developed to diagnose cytomegalovirus status using the catalog of TCR beta chain sequences. In a later analysis, V and J genes were assigned by comparing TCR nucleotide sequences against IMGT/GENE-DB human TR gene sequences. The TCRdist pipeline was used in a later analysis to assign CDR3 sequences and most-parsimonious VDJ recombination scenarios. A later analysis defined each TCR beta chain by its CDR3 amino acid sequence plus V-gene family, and excluded reads lacking a unique V-gene family. In a later analysis, several hundred highly shared, low-generation-probability nucleotide sequences were removed to address suspected cross-contamination and a sequencing artifact. A later analysis calculated a clonal expansion index for each public chain from normalized within-repertoire ranks of inferred template counts. In a later analysis, generation probabilities were computed with a VDJ recombination model fitted to out-of-frame rearrangements, and the resulting probabilities were checked against IGoR. A later analysis scored TCR-TCR, TCR-HLA and TCR-CMV co-occurrence with hypergeometric tests, applying a repertoire-size bias correction to TCR pairs. In a later analysis, false discovery rates were estimated by permuting HLA or CMV assignments 20 times. In a later analysis, co-occurring TCRs were grouped with DBSCAN, and TCRdist sequence similarity was added when clustering was performed within HLA-allele-positive subsets. Repertoires with fewer than 30,000 or more than 120,000 public chains were left out of co-occurrence clustering, as were about five repertoires with anomalous nucleotide sharing. In its TCRdb copy, this immuneACCESS table keeps in-frame sequences only and misses some clones. Where compared with another copy, unresolved V genes explain less than half of these, and the others have no known cause. V, J and clone size derive from that table, while D and trimming were established from the DNA sequence. The sample table records about 120,000 clones; about 75% of these occur just once. Of the sample, around 30% is held by the ten largest clones.

The source is a man aged 55 to 70 in good health and CMV-seropositive. Sequenced input: PBMCs. Rearrangement joined TRBV19 to TRBJ2-2; a weak D assignment points to TRBD1 (5 bases agree). In nucleotide form, the sequence is TGTGCCAGTAGTATAGGTCAGGGTCGCACCGGGGAGCTGTTTTTT. This yields the protein CASSIGQGRTGELFF. The CDR3, completed at both ends by the reference TRBV19 and TRBJ2-2 genes, gives the full variable domain DGGITQSPKYLFRKEGQNVTLSCEQNLNHDAMYWYRQDPGQGLRLIYYSQIVNDFQKGDIAEGYSVSREKKESFPLTVTSAQKNPTAFYLCASSIGQGRTGELFFGEGSRLTVL.